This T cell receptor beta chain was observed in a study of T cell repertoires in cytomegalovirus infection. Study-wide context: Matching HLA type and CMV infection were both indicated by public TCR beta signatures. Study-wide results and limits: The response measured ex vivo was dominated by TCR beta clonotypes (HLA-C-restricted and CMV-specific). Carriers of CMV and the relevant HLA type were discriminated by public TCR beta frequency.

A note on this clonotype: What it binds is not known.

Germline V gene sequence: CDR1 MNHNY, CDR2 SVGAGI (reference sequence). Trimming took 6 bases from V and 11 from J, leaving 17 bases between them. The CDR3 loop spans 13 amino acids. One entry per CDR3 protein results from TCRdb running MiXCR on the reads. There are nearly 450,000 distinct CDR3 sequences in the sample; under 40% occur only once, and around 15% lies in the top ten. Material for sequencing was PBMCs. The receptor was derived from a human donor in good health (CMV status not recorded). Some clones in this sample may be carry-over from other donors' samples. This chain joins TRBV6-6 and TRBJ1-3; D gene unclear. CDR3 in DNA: TGTGCCAGCAGCCCCGGTCCGACAAGGCCCATATATTTT. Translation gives CASSPGPTRPIYF.